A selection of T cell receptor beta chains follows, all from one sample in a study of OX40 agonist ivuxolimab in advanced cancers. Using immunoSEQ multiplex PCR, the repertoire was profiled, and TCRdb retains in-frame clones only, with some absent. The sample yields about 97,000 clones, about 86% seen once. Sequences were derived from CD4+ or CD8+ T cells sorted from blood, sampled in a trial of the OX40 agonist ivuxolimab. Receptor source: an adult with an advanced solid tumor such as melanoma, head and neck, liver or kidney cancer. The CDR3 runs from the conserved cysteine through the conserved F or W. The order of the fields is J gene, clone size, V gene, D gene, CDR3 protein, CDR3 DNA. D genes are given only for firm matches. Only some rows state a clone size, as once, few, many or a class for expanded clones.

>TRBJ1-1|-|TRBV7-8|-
CASSFATVTGNTEAFF
TGTGCCAGCAGCTTTGCGACAGTTACGGGGAACACTGAAGCTTTCTTT
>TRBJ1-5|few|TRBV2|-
CASSSDRGNQPQHF
TGTGCCAGCAGTTCGGACCGCGGCAATCAGCCCCAGCATTTT
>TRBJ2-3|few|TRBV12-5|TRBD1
CASGLDPTPGQGPDTQYF
TGTGCTAGTGGTTTGGACCCTACTCCGGGACAGGGTCCAGATACGCAGTATTTT
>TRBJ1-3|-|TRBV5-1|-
CASSFEGGFGNTIYF
TGCGCCAGCAGCTTCGAGGGAGGGTTTGGAAACACCATATATTTT
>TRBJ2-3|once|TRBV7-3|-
CASSSLRGADTQYF
TGTGCCAGCAGCTCCCTCAGGGGGGCGGATACGCAGTATTTT
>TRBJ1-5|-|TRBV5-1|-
CASSLDGGTQPQHF
TGCGCCAGCAGCTTGGATGGGGGCACTCAGCCCCAGCATTTT
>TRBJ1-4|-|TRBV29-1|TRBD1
CSVGDRGGVNEKLFF
TGCAGCGTTGGGGACAGGGGTGGGGTTAATGAAAAACTGTTTTTT
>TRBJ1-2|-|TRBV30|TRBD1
CACQLGGDRAYGYTF
TGTGCCTGCCAACTAGGCGGAGACAGGGCCTATGGCTACACCTTC
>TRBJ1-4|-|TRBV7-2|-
CASSLGTENEKLFF
TGTGCCAGCAGCTTAGGGACAGAGAATGAAAAACTGTTTTTT
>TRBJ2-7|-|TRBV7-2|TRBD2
CASSLDGREMGEQYF
TGTGCCAGCAGCTTAGATGGGCGGGAGATGGGAGAGCAGTACTTC
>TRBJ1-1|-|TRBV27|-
CASSPRWTVNTEAFF
TGTGCCAGCAGTCCCCGTTGGACAGTGAACACTGAAGCTTTCTTT
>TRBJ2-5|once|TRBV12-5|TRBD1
CASGLVRYMDREETQYF
TGTGCTAGTGGTTTGGTACGGTACATGGACAGGGAAGAGACCCAGTACTTC
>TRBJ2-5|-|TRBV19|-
CASSIRRGGETQYF
TGTGCCAGTAGTATAAGGAGGGGGGGAGAGACCCAGTACTTC
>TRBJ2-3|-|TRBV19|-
CASSIGTRGDTQYF
TGTGCCAGTAGTATCGGGACTCGGGGAGATACGCAGTATTTT
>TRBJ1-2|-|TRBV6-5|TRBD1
CASSYEEGATYGYTF
TGTGCCAGCAGTTACGAGGAGGGGGCGACGTATGGCTACACCTTC
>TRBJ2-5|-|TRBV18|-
CASSPLQGPTETQYF
TGTGCCAGCTCACCTCTCCAGGGGCCCACGGAGACCCAGTACTTC
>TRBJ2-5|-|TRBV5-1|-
CASTPGRGAPKTQYF
TGCGCCAGCACCCCTGGGAGAGGGGCTCCCAAGACCCAGTACTTC
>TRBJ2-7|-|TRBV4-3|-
CASSQLQGSYEQYF
TGCGCCAGCAGCCAGTTGCAGGGTTCCTACGAGCAGTACTTC
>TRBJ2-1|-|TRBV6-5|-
CASSDLGGFNEQFF
TGTGCCAGCAGTGACTTAGGTGGGTTCAATGAGCAGTTCTTC
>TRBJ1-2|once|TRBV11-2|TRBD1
CASSLGGQAYGYTF
TGTGCCAGCAGCTTGGGGGGACAGGCCTATGGCTACACCTTC
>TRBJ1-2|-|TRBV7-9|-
CASSGRERYGYTF
TGTGCCAGCAGCGGCCGGGAGCGTTATGGCTACACCTTC
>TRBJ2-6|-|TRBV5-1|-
CASSHIQGTGANVLTF
TGCGCCAGCAGCCACATTCAGGGGACTGGGGCCAACGTCCTGACTTTC
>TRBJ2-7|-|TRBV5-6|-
CASRGAGVDYEQYF
TGTGCCAGCAGGGGGGCGGGAGTAGACTACGAGCAGTACTTC
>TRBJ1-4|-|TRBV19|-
CAARGVNEKLFF
TGTGCCGCGAGGGGGGTAAATGAAAAACTGTTTTTT
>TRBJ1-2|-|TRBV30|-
CAWSKGPGGYTF
TGTGCCTGGAGTAAGGGTCCTGGGGGCTACACCTTC
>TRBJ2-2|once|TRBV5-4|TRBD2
CASSSGSSGSGELFF
TGTGCCAGCAGCTCGGGGTCTAGCGGGAGCGGGGAGCTGTTTTTT
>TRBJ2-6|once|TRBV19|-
CASSPLGANVLTF
TGTGCCAGTAGTCCCTTAGGGGCCAACGTCCTGACTTTC
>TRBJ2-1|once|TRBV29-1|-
CSGGTPYNEQFF
TGCAGCGGGGGGACCCCCTACAATGAGCAGTTCTTC
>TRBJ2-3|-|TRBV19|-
CASSIKPDTQYF
TGTGCCAGTAGTATAAAGCCAGATACGCAGTATTTT
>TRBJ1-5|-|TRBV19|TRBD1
CASSIGTGRRRYSNQPQHF
TGTGCCAGTAGTATAGGGACAGGGAGGCGAAGGTATAGCAATCAGCCCCAGCATTTT
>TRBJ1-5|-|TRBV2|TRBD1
CASSEGTGGYQPQHF
TGTGCCAGCAGTGAAGGTACAGGGGGCTATCAGCCCCAGCATTTT
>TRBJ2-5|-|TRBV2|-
CASSAGAQETQYF
TGTGCCAGCAGTGCTGGAGCCCAAGAGACCCAGTACTTC
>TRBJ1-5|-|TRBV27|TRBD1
CASIGAGGLRSNQPQHF
TGTGCCAGCATAGGGGCAGGGGGGTTACGGAGCAATCAGCCCCAGCATTTT
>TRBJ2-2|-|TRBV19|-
CASRVTGELFF
TGTGCCAGTAGGGTCACCGGGGAGCTGTTTTTT
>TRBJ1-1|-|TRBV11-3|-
CASSRDQNTEAFF
TGTGCCAGCAGCCGGGACCAGAACACTGAAGCTTTCTTT
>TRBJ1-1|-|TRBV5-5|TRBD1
CASSLDGQGNTEAFF
TGTGCCAGCAGCTTGGATGGACAGGGTAACACTGAAGCTTTCTTT
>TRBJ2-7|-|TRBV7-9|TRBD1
CASTPGQGLYEQYF
TGTGCCAGCACCCCGGGACAGGGGCTCTACGAGCAGTACTTC
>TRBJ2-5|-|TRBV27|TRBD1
CASRGTGQETQYF
TGTGCCAGCAGGGGGACAGGACAAGAGACCCAGTACTTC
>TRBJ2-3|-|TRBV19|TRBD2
CASSNSRTSGVTYTDTQYF
TGTGCCAGTAGTAATTCTCGGACTAGCGGGGTCACCTACACAGATACGCAGTATTTT
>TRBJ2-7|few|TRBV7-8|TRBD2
CASSPMRLAGPYEQYF
TGTGCCAGCAGCCCTATGCGACTAGCGGGACCCTACGAGCAGTACTTC
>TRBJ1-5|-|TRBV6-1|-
CASRGGAGQPQHF
TGTGCCAGCAGGGGGGGCGCGGGTCAGCCCCAGCATTTT
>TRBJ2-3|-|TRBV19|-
CASSLDGRVAYF
TGTGCCAGTAGTCTGGACGGACGGGTCGCGTATTTT
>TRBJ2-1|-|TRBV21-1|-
CASSTRTSGKYNEQFF
TGTGCCAGCAGCACCCGGACTAGCGGGAAGTACAATGAGCAGTTCTTC
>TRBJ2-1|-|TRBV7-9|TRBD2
CASSFGLAGAYEQFF
TGTGCCAGCAGCTTCGGACTAGCGGGAGCCTATGAGCAGTTCTTC
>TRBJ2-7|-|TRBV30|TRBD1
CAWRRQGDRYEQYF
TGTGCCTGGAGGAGACAGGGGGATAGGTACGAGCAGTACTTC
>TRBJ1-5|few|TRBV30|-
CAWRPDSNQPQHF
TGTGCCTGGAGACCGGACAGCAATCAGCCCCAGCATTTT
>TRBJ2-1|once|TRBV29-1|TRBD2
CSAPLGAGGLYNEQFF
TGCAGCGCCCCGTTGGGGGCGGGAGGGTTGTACAATGAGCAGTTCTTC
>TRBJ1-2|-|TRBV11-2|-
CASSLYLRENGYTF
TGTGCCAGCAGCTTATACCTGAGGGAGAATGGCTACACCTTC
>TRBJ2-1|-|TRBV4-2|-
CASSQDETNEQFF
TGTGCCAGCAGCCAAGACGAAACGAATGAGCAGTTCTTC
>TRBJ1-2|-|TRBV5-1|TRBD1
CASSFWTGQNGYTF
TGCGCCAGCAGCTTTTGGACAGGACAGAATGGCTACACCTTC
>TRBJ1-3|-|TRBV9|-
CASSVGQDNFAWAIYF
TGTGCCAGCAGCGTAGGACAGGACAACTTCGCGTGGGCCATATATTTT
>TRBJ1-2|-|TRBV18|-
CASGSGPYGYTF
TGTGCCAGCGGTAGTGGGCCCTATGGCTACACCTTC
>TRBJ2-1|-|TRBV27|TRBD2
CASSFYGTSGFNEQFF
TGTGCCAGCAGTTTTTACGGGACTAGCGGCTTCAATGAGCAGTTCTTC
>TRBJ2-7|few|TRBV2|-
CASSEALDEQYF
TGTGCCAGCAGTGAAGCGCTAGACGAGCAGTACTTC
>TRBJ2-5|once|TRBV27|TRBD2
CASSNSGSVRETQYF
TGTGCCAGCTCTAATAGCGGGAGTGTCCGTGAGACCCAGTACTTC